The 3 T cell receptor beta chains presented below share a single source sample, sequenced in a study of blood T cell repertoires in COVID-19. Assay: immunoSEQ multiplex PCR; the TCRdb copy retains only in-frame clones and omits some. The data contain over 600,000 clones, 85% to 90% of them seen just once; the ten biggest clones take up 0.2% to 0.3%. Specimen: peripheral blood. The receptors derive from a woman in her late teens or twenties with acute or convalescent COVID-19.

The V call is TRBV19, the J call TRBJ1-2; 9 bases are a match to TRBD1. The CDR3 is 13 residues long. The germline CDR1 and CDR2 sequences are LNHDA and SQIVND (reference sequence). The V gene end was trimmed by 6 bases and the J gene end by 6 bases; junction bases not matched to a gene: 5. CDR3 protein: CASREQGADGYTF. DNA of the CDR3: TGTGCCAGTAGAGAACAGGGGGCCGATGGCTACACCTTC.

The genes are TRBV9 and TRBJ1-2; a possible D gene is TRBD1 (5 bases). From germline, CDR1 is SGDLS and CDR2 YYNGEE. V dropped 3 bases and J dropped 5 bases, with 11 bases sitting between them. The CDR3 covers 13 residues. The CDR3 protein is CASSEAGYYGYTF. The DNA for the CDR3 is TGTGCCAGCAGCGAAGCAGGGTATTATGGCTACACCTTC.

The V call is TRBV9, the J call TRBJ2-1, with D perhaps TRBD2 (6 bases). V gave up 0 bases and J gave up 0 bases, with 7 bases separating them. This CDR3 contains 15 residues. Germline lookup yields CDR1 SGDLS and CDR2 YYNGEE. This CDR3 is CASSVGRVSYNEQFF. The CDR3 nucleotides are TGTGCCAGCAGCGTAGGGAGGGTCTCCTACAATGAGCAGTTCTTC.